This T cell receptor (beta chain) is from a study of Ad26.COV2.S vaccination and SARS-CoV-2 variants. Background on the study: In the study, Ad26.COV2.S was injected intramuscularly once, or twice 56 days apart.

Profiled with immunoSEQ multiplex PCR; TCRdb holds only in-frame clones, not every one. The sample contains hundreds of thousands of clones, 75% to 90% of which appear only once. The V end was cut by 3 bases, the J end by 12 bases, with 12 bases between. Germline CDR1 reads LGHDT; CDR2 reads YNNKEL (reference sequence). There are 13 residues in the CDR3. A note on this clone: What it binds is unknown.

Treatment reported: around 19 received Ad26.COV2.S at low or high dose, single or two shots; roughly five received placebo; per-sample allocation not given. Sampling took place 63 days after the first vaccine or placebo injection. Vaccination used an Ad26 vector expressing Wuhan-strain SARS-CoV-2 spike. Regarding the study as a whole: Among vaccine recipients, spike-specific TCR breadth exceeded that of placebo recipients.

The sample consisted of peripheral blood, taken in a trial of Ad26.COV2.S vaccine versus placebo. The chain employs TRBV3-1 (or the pseudogene TRBV3-2) and TRBJ2-6; D unresolved. The receptor was isolated from a person between 18 and 60 years old who received the Ad26.COV2.S COVID-19 vaccine or a placebo. In DNA form, the CDR3 reads TGTGCCAGCAGCCATGGATCTGTTGGCGTCCTGACTTTC. The encoded protein is CASSHGSVGVLTF.